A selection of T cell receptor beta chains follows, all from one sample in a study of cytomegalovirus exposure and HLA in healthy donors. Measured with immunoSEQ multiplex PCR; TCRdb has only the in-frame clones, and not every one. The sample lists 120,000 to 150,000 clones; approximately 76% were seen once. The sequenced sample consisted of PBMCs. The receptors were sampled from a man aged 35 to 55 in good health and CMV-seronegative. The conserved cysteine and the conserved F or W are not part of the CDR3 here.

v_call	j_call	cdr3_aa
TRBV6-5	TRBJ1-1	ASSSRSDTEAF
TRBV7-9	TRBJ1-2	ASSLEQVYGYT
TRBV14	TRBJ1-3	ASSPQVAGNTIY
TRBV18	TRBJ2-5	ASSPSAAGETQY
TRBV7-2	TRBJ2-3	ASSPYSGAFTDTQY
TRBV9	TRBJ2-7	ASSVGQGPYEQY
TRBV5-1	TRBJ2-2	ASSLVFGRDTGELF
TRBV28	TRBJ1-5	ASRIDREAGQPQH
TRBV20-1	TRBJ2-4	SANQDRGQY
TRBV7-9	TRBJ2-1	ASSSSSGGTYNEQF
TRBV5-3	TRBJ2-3	ARSLLADPDTQY
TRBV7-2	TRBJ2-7	ASSLNLATSGAYEQY
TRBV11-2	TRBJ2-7	ASSLEPLGRGALYEQY
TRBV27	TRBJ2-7	ASSLGAAYEQY
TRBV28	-	ASSYYEQY
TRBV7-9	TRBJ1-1	ASSRQTGGGNTEAF
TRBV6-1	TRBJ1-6	ASSEGGTGYSPLH
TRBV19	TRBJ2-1	ASGSGTGYNEQF
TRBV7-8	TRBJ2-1	ASSLARTSGRGNNEQF
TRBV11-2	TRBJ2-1	ASRTSLHNEQF
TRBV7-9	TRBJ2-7	ASSSNTGTGSEQY
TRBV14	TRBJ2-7	ASSQDLWGPEQY
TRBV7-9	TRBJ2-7	SSSLETGFLGPSYEQY
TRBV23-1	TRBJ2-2	ASRRGQGANTGELF